Below are 9 T cell receptor beta chains sequenced from a single sample in a study of blood T cell repertoires in COVID-19. Profiling relied on immunoSEQ multiplex PCR, and the TCRdb table lists in-frame clones only, not all of them. Of 240,000 or so clones listed, roughly 88% are singletons. Sequencing was done on a sample of PBMCs or T cells enriched from blood (not recorded which). Receptors were obtained from a woman aged 50 to 60 who had recovered from COVID-19.

The chain joins TRBV2 to TRBJ2-7, with D possibly TRBD2 on 7 matching bases. The V gene lost 6 bases and the J gene lost 2 bases, with 17 bases spanning the gap. The CDR3 sequence is 15 residues long. CDR1 is SNHLY, CDR2 FYNNEI, per germline. DNA of the CDR3: TGTGCCAGCAGAGACAGGTCGGGGGGACCCTACGAGCAGTACTTC. Translated, it gives CASRDRSGGPYEQYF.

V and J are TRBV30 and TRBJ1-5, with D maybe TRBD1 (6 bases). Germline V lookup: CDR1 GTSNPN, CDR2 SVGIG (reference sequence). This CDR3 comprises 17 residues. V dropped 0 bases and J dropped 5 bases, with 20 bases sitting between them. The CDR3 here is CAWSVDRTGRGYQPQHF. DNA of the CDR3: TGTGCCTGGAGTGTTGATCGCACCGGCAGGGGTTATCAGCCCCAGCATTTT.

This chain joins TRBV2 and TRBJ2-5, with D unclear. Germline lookup yields CDR1 SNHLY and CDR2 FYNNEI. Trimming took off 7 bases at V and 5 bases at J, with 11 bases between the two ends. This CDR3 comprises 12 residues. For the CDR3, the DNA is TGTGCCAGCAATATCAATCGGGAGACCCAGTACTTC. Translated: CASNINRETQYF.

The chain has TRBV3-1 (or the pseudogene TRBV3-2) and TRBJ1-2; 8 bases align to TRBD1. The CDR3 has 12 residues. Germline V lookup: CDR1 LGHDT, CDR2 YNNKEL (reference sequence). Trimming at V came to 2 bases and at J to 13 bases, leaving 6 bases not matched to a gene. CDR3 sequence: CASSQPDRARTF. CDR3 nucleotide sequence: TGTGCCAGCAGCCAACCGGACAGGGCGCGCACCTTC.

This sequence joins TRBV6-1 and TRBJ1-6; 7 bases map to TRBD1. Trimming cost V 0 bases and J 8 bases; bases outside gene matches: 7. The germline V gene has CDR1 MNHNS and CDR2 SASEGT. CDR3 length: 16 residues. The CDR3 reads CASSEAPYRGDSPLHF. In DNA form, the CDR3 reads TGTGCCAGCAGTGAAGCCCCGTACAGGGGTGATTCACCCCTCCACTTT.

This chain links TRBV6-6 with TRBJ1-2; 9 positions match TRBD1. CDR3 length: 16 residues. After removal of 2 bases from V and 1 base from J, the junction contained 5 bases not matched to a gene. The germline gives CDR1 MNHNY, CDR2 SVGAGI (reference sequence). The chain's CDR3 is CASSYGTGRDNYGYTF. In nucleotides, the CDR3 is TGTGCCAGCAGTTACGGGACAGGGAGGGATAACTATGGCTACACCTTC.

The rearrangement joins TRBV5-6 to TRBJ2-1, with 8 bases identical to TRBD1. Germline assignment: CDR1 SGHDT and CDR2 YYEEEE. Losses at the gene ends were 4 bases for V and 6 bases for J; bases not matched to a gene: 18. The CDR3 runs to 18 residues. The CDR3 region is CASSRLTKDRGPSNEQFF. The CDR3 DNA reads TGTGCCAGCAGCCGCCTTACGAAAGACAGGGGTCCCTCCAATGAGCAGTTCTTC.

The chain joins TRBV27 to TRBJ1-2; TRBD1 matches 7 bases. V lost 5 bases and J lost 7; bases outside the gene matches: 7. CDR3 size: 13 residues. Germline loops: CDR1 MNHEY, CDR2 SMNVEV (reference sequence). DNA for the CDR3: TGTGCCAGCAGTCCCGCCGACAGGGCTGGCTACACCTTC. This gives the protein CASSPADRAGYTF.

Only one count was recorded for this clone. This sequence joins TRBV27 and TRBJ2-3, with TRBD2 as a possible D gene (5 bases). The CDR3 consists of 14 residues. Germline assignment: CDR1 MNHEY and CDR2 SMNVEV (reference sequence). Trimming stripped 5 bases from V and 3 bases from J, with 12 bases between. The DNA for the CDR3 is TGTGCCAGCAGTGCCCGGGGAGCGACAGATACGCAGTATTTT. The encoded protein is CASSARGATDTQYF.